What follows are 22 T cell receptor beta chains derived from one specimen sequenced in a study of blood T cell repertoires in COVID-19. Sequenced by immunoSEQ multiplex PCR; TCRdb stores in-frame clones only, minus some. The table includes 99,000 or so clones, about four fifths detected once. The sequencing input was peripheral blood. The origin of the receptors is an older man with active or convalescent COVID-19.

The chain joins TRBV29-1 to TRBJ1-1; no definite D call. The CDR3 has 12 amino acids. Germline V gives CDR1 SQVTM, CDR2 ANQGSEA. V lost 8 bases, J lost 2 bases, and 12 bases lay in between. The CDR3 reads CSSGRGNTEAFF. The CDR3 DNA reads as TGCAGCTCCGGACGGGGAAACACTGAAGCTTTCTTT.

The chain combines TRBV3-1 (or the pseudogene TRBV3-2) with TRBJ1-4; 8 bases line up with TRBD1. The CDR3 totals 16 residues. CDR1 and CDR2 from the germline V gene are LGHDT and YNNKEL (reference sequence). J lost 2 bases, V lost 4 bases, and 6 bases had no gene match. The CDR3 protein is CASSLGQGWTNEKLFF. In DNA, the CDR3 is TGTGCCAGCAGCCTCGGACAGGGATGGACTAATGAAAAACTGTTTTTT.

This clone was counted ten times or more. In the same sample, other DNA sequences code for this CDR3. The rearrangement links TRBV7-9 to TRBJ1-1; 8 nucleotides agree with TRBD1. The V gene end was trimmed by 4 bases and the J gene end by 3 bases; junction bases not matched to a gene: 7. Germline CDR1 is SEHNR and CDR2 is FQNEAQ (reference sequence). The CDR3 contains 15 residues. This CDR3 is CASSSSGGRDTEAFF. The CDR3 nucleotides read TGTGCCAGCAGCTCCTCAGGGGGCAGGGACACTGAAGCTTTCTTT.

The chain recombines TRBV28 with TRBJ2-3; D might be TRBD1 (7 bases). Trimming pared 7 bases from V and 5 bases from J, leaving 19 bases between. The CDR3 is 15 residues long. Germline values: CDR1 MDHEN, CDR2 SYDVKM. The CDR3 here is CASIQGGQWGDTQYF. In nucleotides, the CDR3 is TGTGCCAGCATCCAGGGGGGACAGTGGGGAGATACGCAGTATTTT.

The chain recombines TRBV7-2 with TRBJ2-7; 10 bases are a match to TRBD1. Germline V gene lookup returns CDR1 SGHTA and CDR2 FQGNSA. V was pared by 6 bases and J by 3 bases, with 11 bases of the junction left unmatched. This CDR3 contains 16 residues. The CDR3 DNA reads TGTGCCAGCAGTGTCTCCGGGACAGGGGCCAACTACGAGCAGTACTTC. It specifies CASSVSGTGANYEQYF.

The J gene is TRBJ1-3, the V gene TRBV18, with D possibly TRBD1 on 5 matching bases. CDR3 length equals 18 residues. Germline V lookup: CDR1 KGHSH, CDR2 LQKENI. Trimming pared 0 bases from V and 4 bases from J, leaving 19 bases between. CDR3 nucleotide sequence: TGTGCCAGCTCACCACCGTTGGGGTCAGGGTCGTACGGAAACACCATATATTTT. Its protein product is CASSPPLGSGSYGNTIYF.

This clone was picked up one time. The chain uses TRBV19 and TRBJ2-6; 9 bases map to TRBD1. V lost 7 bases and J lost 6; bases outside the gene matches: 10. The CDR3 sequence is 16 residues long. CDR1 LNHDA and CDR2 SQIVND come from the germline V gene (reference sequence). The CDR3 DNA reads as TGTGCCAGTAATAACCGGGACAGGGTACAGGCCAACGTCCTGACTTTC. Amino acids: CASNNRDRVQANVLTF.

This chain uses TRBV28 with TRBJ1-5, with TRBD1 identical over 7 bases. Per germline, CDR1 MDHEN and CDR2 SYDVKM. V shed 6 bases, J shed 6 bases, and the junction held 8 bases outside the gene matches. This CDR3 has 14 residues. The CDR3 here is CASRSDRDRQPQHF. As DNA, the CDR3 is TGTGCCAGCAGATCTGACAGGGATCGTCAGCCCCAGCATTTT. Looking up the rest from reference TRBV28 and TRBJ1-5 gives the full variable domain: DVKVTQSSRYLVKRTGEKVFLECVQDMDHENMFWYRQDPGLGLRLIYFSYDVKMKEKGDIPEGYSVSREKKERFSLILESASTNQTSMYLCASRSDRDRQPQHFGDGTRLSIL.

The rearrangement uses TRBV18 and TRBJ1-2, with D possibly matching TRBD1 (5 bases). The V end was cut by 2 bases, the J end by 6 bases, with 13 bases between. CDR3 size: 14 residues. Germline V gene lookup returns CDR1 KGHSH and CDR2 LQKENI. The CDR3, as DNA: TGTGCCAGCTCACCATGGAGCGGGGGAGATGGCTACACCTTC. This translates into CASSPWSGGDGYTF.

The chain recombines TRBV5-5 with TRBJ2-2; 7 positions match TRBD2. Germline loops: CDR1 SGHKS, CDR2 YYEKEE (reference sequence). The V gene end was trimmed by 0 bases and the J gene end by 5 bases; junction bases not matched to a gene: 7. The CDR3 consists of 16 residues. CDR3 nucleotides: TGTGCCAGCAGCTTGGCCGACTGGGGAGGGACCGGGGAGCTGTTTTTT. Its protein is CASSLADWGGTGELFF.

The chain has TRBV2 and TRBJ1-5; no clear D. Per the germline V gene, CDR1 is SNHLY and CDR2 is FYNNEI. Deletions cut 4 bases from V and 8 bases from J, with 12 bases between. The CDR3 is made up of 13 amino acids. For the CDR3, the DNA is TGTGCCAGCAGTGGAGAGGACTTGAAGCCCCAGCATTTT. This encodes CASSGEDLKPQHF.

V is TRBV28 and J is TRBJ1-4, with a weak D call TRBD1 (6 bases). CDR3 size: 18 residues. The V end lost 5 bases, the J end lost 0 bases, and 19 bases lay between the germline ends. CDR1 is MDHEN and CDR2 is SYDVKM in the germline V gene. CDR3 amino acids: CASSLPRGGWATNEKLFF. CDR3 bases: TGTGCCAGCAGTCTACCCAGGGGAGGGTGGGCAACTAATGAAAAACTGTTTTTT.

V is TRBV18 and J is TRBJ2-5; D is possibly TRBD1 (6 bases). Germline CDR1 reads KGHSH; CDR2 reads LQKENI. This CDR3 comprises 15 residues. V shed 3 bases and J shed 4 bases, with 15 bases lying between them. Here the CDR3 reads CASSPLQGQGETQYF. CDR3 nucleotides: TGTGCCAGCTCACCGCTGCAGGGGCAGGGAGAGACCCAGTACTTC.

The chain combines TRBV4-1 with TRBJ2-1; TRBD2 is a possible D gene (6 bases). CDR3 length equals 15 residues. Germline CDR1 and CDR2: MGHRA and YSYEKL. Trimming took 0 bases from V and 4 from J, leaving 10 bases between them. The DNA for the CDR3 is TGCGCCAGCAGCCAAGAGGGACTCTTATACAATGAGCAGTTCTTC. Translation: CASSQEGLLYNEQFF.

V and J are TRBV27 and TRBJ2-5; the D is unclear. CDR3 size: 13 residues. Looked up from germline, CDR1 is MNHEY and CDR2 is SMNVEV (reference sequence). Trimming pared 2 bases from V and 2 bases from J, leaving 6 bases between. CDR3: CASSLLPQETQYF. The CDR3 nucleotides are TGTGCCAGCAGTTTACTACCACAAGAGACCCAGTACTTC.

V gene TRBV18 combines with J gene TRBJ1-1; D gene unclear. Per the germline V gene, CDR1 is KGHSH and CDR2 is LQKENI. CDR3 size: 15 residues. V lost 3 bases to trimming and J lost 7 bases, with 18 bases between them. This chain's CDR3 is CASSPALPGLYEAFF. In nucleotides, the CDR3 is TGTGCCAGCTCACCGGCCTTACCCGGGTTATATGAAGCTTTCTTT.

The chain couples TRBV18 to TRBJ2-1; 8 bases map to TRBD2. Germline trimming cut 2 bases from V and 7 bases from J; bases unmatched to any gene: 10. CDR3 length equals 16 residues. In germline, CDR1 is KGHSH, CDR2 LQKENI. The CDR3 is CASSPMAGGVRNEQFF. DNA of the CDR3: TGTGCCAGCTCACCAATGGCGGGGGGAGTTCGGAATGAGCAGTTCTTC.

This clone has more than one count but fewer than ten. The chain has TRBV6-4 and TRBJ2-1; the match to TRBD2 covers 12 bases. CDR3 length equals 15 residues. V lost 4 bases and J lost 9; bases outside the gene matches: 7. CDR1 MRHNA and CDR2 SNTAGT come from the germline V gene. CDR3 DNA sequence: TGTGCCAGCAGTGTCCTAGCGGGGGGGCCTGGTGAGCAGTTCTTC. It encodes CASSVLAGGPGEQFF.

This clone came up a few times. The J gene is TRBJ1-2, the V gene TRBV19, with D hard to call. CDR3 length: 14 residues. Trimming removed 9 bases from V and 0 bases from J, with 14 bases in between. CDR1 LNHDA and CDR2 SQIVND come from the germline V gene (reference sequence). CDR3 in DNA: TGTGCCAGCACGTCGAGCCATTCTAACTATGGCTACACCTTC. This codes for CASTSSHSNYGYTF. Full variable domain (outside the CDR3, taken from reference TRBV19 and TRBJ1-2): DGGITQSPKYLFRKEGQNVTLSCEQNLNHDAMYWYRQDPGQGLRLIYYSQIVNDFQKGDIAEGYSVSREKKESFPLTVTSAQKNPTAFYLCASTSSHSNYGYTFGSGTRLTVV.

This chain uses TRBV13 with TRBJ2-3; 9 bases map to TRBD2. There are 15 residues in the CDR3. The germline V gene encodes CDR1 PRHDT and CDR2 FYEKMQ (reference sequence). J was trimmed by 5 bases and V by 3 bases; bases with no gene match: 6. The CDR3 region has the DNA TGTGCCAGCAGCTTTAGCGGGGGAGGGGGAGATACGCAGTATTTT. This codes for CASSFSGGGGDTQYF.

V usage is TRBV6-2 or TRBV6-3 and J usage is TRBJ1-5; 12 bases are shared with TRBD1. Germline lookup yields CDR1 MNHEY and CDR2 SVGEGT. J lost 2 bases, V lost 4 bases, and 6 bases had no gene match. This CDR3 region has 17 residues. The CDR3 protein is CASSWDRGRSGNQPQHF. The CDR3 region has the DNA TGTGCCAGCAGTTGGGACAGGGGGCGCTCCGGCAATCAGCCCCAGCATTTT.

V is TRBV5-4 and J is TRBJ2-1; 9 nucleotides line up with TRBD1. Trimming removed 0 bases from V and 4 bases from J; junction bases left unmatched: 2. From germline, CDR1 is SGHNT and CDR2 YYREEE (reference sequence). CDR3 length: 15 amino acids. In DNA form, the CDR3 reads TGTGCCAGCAGCTTGGGACAGGGGGTTTACAATGAGCAGTTCTTC. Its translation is CASSLGQGVYNEQFF.